This record concerns one TCR beta chain sequence. What it recognizes is unknown. The data were taken from a study of cytomegalovirus exposure and HLA in healthy donors. Study results and limitations: There were some public TCRs occurring in many donors, but most TCR sequences were rare.

The germline CDR1 and CDR2 sequences are SNHLY and FYNNEI. This CDR3 spans 14 amino acids. With 3 bases removed from V and 6 bases from J, the gap between germline ends came to 12 bases. The study ran its PCR with 60 Vbeta and 13 Jbeta primers. Sequencing was performed with immunoSEQ multiplex PCR; in TCRdb, only in-frame clones are kept and a portion is missing. This table has 120,000 to 150,000 clones, 82% appearing once. The chain has TRBV2 and TRBJ2-4; D is perhaps TRBD1 (6 bases). Sequencing was performed on PBMCs. This TCR was sampled from a male donor in good health and CMV-seronegative. CDR3 coding DNA: TGTGCCAGCAGTGATGGGGGCAGTGGAAACATTCAGTACTTC. It is translated as CASSDGGSGNIQYF.